A selection of T cell receptor beta chains follows, all from one sample in a study of T-cell memory formation after mild COVID-19. One entry per CDR3 protein, called by TCRdb with MiXCR from the 5' RACE reads. The sample holds tens of thousands of distinct CDR3 sequences; approximately 10% are singletons and the top ten take under 30%. The sequenced material came from PBMCs or a T cell subset sorted from them (not recorded which). The receptors here all came from a man aged 18 to 30 who had mild COVID-19 (a few samples of this study predate the infection). Cell type and time point are not known. Each CDR3 is given with its conserved first and last residue. The D gene is left open where the match is weak. Part of the rows lack a size; the others show once, few, many or a class for expanded clones.

cdr3_nt: TGTGCCAGCAGCCACCCGGGGACGGGGGGGGAATCCTACGAGCAGTACTTC; cdr3_aa: CASSHPGTGGESYEQYF; j_call: TRBJ2-7; clone_size: .; d_call: TRBD2; v_call: TRBV12-3/TRBV12-4
cdr3_nt: TGCAGTGCTACGTACCTACCGCAAGGCGGTGAGCAGTTCTTC; cdr3_aa: CSATYLPQGGEQFF; j_call: TRBJ2-1; clone_size: .; d_call: .; v_call: TRBV20-1
cdr3_nt: TGTGCCAGCAGCCGAAGCGGGGCAGATACGCAGTATTTT; cdr3_aa: CASSRSGADTQYF; j_call: TRBJ2-3; clone_size: many; d_call: TRBD2; v_call: TRBV3-1
cdr3_nt: TGTGCCAGCAGCTTAAGATGGCAAGGATTGTGGCCCCTCCACTTT; cdr3_aa: CASSLRWQGLWPLHF; j_call: TRBJ1-6; clone_size: many; d_call: .; v_call: TRBV7-2
cdr3_nt: TGTGCCAGCAGCCCCAGGGCGATTAGCACAGATACGCAGTATTTT; cdr3_aa: CASSPRAISTDTQYF; j_call: TRBJ2-3; clone_size: many; d_call: .; v_call: TRBV6-5
cdr3_nt: TGTGCCATCAGTGAGTCAACCCGGCAAGAGACCCAGTACTTC; cdr3_aa: CAISESTRQETQYF; j_call: TRBJ2-5; clone_size: many; d_call: .; v_call: TRBV10-3
cdr3_nt: TGTGCCAGCAGCCCTACGTATCCCGGTGAAAAACTGTTTTTT; cdr3_aa: CASSPTYPGEKLFF; j_call: TRBJ1-4; clone_size: few; d_call: .; v_call: TRBV7-9
cdr3_nt: TGCGCCAGCAGCCATAGATTCGACGGGAATGAGCAGTTCTTC; cdr3_aa: CASSHRFDGNEQFF; j_call: TRBJ2-1; clone_size: many; d_call: .; v_call: TRBV5-1
cdr3_nt: TGTGCCAGCAGCGTAGTAGCCACCGGGGAGCTGTTTTTT; cdr3_aa: CASSVVATGELFF; j_call: TRBJ2-2; clone_size: many; d_call: .; v_call: TRBV9
cdr3_nt: TGTGCCAGCAGCTCTGGGACAGGGAATGAGCAGTTCTTC; cdr3_aa: CASSSGTGNEQFF; j_call: TRBJ2-1; clone_size: many; d_call: TRBD1; v_call: TRBV7-6
cdr3_nt: TGTGCCAGCAGCCCCCTCTCCAGGGCTCATAGCAATCAGCCCCAGCATTTT; cdr3_aa: CASSPLSRAHSNQPQHF; j_call: TRBJ1-5; clone_size: many; d_call: .; v_call: TRBV6-6
cdr3_nt: TGTGCCAGCAGCCAAGGACAGGACCAAAGGGGACTAGCGGGCAATACGCAGTATTTT; cdr3_aa: CASSQGQDQRGLAGNTQYF; j_call: TRBJ2-3; clone_size: many; d_call: TRBD2; v_call: TRBV7-8
cdr3_nt: TGTGCCAGCAGCCTCTTTATGTACGGCGCATCCTACGAGCAGTACTTC; cdr3_aa: CASSLFMYGASYEQYF; j_call: TRBJ2-7; clone_size: many; d_call: .; v_call: TRBV6-2/TRBV6-3
cdr3_nt: TGTGCCAGCAGTTACTCAATGGGCAATCAGCCCCAGCATTTT; cdr3_aa: CASSYSMGNQPQHF; j_call: TRBJ1-5; clone_size: many; d_call: .; v_call: TRBV6-5
cdr3_nt: TGCAGTGCCCGGGACTTCAACTCTGGAAACACCATATATTTT; cdr3_aa: CSARDFNSGNTIYF; j_call: TRBJ1-3; clone_size: few; d_call: .; v_call: TRBV20-1
cdr3_nt: TGTGCCAGCAGTTACAGTCAGGGCTTTGGTTCACCCCTCCACTTT; cdr3_aa: CASSYSQGFGSPLHF; j_call: TRBJ1-6; clone_size: many; d_call: .; v_call: TRBV6-5
cdr3_nt: TGCGCCAGCAGTGAGTCGCATAGGGATCAGCCCCAGCATTTT; cdr3_aa: CASSESHRDQPQHF; j_call: TRBJ1-5; clone_size: many; d_call: .; v_call: TRBV10-2
cdr3_nt: TGTGCCAGCAGCCCCCGGACAGGGAACAATGAGCAGTTCTTC; cdr3_aa: CASSPRTGNNEQFF; j_call: TRBJ2-1; clone_size: few; d_call: TRBD1; v_call: TRBV9
cdr3_nt: TGTGCCAGTAGCCCCGCCGGGATAGCTAATGAAAAACTGTTTTTT; cdr3_aa: CASSPAGIANEKLFF; j_call: TRBJ1-4; clone_size: .; d_call: .; v_call: TRBV19
cdr3_nt: TGTGCCAGCTCACCGGACCTCCAAGAGACCCAGTACTTC; cdr3_aa: CASSPDLQETQYF; j_call: TRBJ2-5; clone_size: many; d_call: .; v_call: TRBV18
cdr3_nt: TGTGCCACCTCAGGGGGAGATACGCAGTATTTT; cdr3_aa: CATSGGDTQYF; j_call: TRBJ2-3; clone_size: .; d_call: TRBD1; v_call: TRBV24-1
cdr3_nt: TGTGCCACCAGTGATTTTGGGACAGGGGGCACCGGGGAGCTGTTTTTT; cdr3_aa: CATSDFGTGGTGELFF; j_call: TRBJ2-2; clone_size: .; d_call: TRBD1; v_call: TRBV24-1
cdr3_nt: TGTGCCAGCTGCTCCGGCGGGGATACGCAGTATTTT; cdr3_aa: CASCSGGDTQYF; j_call: TRBJ2-3; clone_size: many; d_call: .; v_call: TRBV11-2
cdr3_nt: TGCGCCAGCAGTGGGGGGGGGACTAGCGGCTACAATGAGCAGTTCTTC; cdr3_aa: CASSGGGTSGYNEQFF; j_call: TRBJ2-1; clone_size: many; d_call: TRBD2; v_call: TRBV10-1
cdr3_nt: TGCGCCAGCAGCCCCGCTTGGACAGGCCTTGAAGCTTTCTTT; cdr3_aa: CASSPAWTGLEAFF; j_call: TRBJ1-1; clone_size: many; d_call: TRBD1; v_call: TRBV5-1
cdr3_nt: TGTGCCAGCAGGCGCCAACTAGCGGGGGGGCGAGTCGAGAGGACAGAGACCCAGTACTTC; cdr3_aa: CASRRQLAGGRVERTETQYF; j_call: TRBJ2-5; clone_size: many; d_call: TRBD2; v_call: TRBV6-2/TRBV6-3
cdr3_nt: TGCGCCAGCAGCCACCAGGCGCATCAGCCCCAGCATTTT; cdr3_aa: CASSHQAHQPQHF; j_call: TRBJ1-5; clone_size: many; d_call: .; v_call: TRBV4-3
cdr3_nt: TGTGCCAGCAGCCAGGATAGTCGAGGAGCCGGGGCCAACGTCCTGACTTTC; cdr3_aa: CASSQDSRGAGANVLTF; j_call: TRBJ2-6; clone_size: many; d_call: .; v_call: TRBV7-8
cdr3_nt: TGCAGTGCTAGAGATCCAGGGGGCAACTATGGCTACACCTTC; cdr3_aa: CSARDPGGNYGYTF; j_call: TRBJ1-2; clone_size: many; d_call: TRBD1; v_call: TRBV20-1
cdr3_nt: TGTGCCAGCTCCCCTGAAATGGGGAACACTGAAGCTTTCTTT; cdr3_aa: CASSPEMGNTEAFF; j_call: TRBJ1-1; clone_size: many; d_call: .; v_call: TRBV18
cdr3_nt: TGCGCCAGCAACCCTAGCGGGGGGGCCCGAGGGGCCAACGTCCTGACTTTC; cdr3_aa: CASNPSGGARGANVLTF; j_call: TRBJ2-6; clone_size: many; d_call: TRBD2; v_call: TRBV5-1
cdr3_nt: TGTGCCAGCAGCCCCGGGGGACAAGGCACCCCCTACGAGCAGTACTTC; cdr3_aa: CASSPGGQGTPYEQYF; j_call: TRBJ2-7; clone_size: .; d_call: .; v_call: TRBV5-4
cdr3_nt: TGTGCCAGCAGGGGACAGGGCAACACCGGGGAGCTGTTTTTT; cdr3_aa: CASRGQGNTGELFF; j_call: TRBJ2-2; clone_size: many; d_call: TRBD1; v_call: TRBV12-3/TRBV12-4
cdr3_nt: TGCGCCAGCAGCCGCGGTGCGGATAGGGAGCTGTTTTTT; cdr3_aa: CASSRGADRELFF; j_call: TRBJ2-2; clone_size: many; d_call: .; v_call: TRBV4-3
cdr3_nt: TGTGCCCGACGGGGACAAGAAGAGACCCAGTACTTC; cdr3_aa: CARRGQEETQYF; j_call: TRBJ2-5; clone_size: many; d_call: .; v_call: TRBV21-1
cdr3_nt: TGTGCCAGCAAGGCGGTAAGGCTAGGATACACCGGGGAGCTGTTTTTT; cdr3_aa: CASKAVRLGYTGELFF; j_call: TRBJ2-2; clone_size: many; d_call: .; v_call: TRBV28
cdr3_nt: TGTGCCACCAGTGATCCACTAGCGCTCGTTGGAGCAGATACGCAGTATTTT; cdr3_aa: CATSDPLALVGADTQYF; j_call: TRBJ2-3; clone_size: medium-sized; d_call: TRBD2; v_call: TRBV24-1
cdr3_nt: TGCGCCAGCAGCTTGGAACTAGCGGGGTCCCAAGAGACCCAGTACTTC; cdr3_aa: CASSLELAGSQETQYF; j_call: TRBJ2-5; clone_size: .; d_call: TRBD2; v_call: TRBV5-1
cdr3_nt: TGCAGCGTTGATCTACCTAGCGATAACAATGAGCAGTTCTTC; cdr3_aa: CSVDLPSDNNEQFF; j_call: TRBJ2-1; clone_size: .; d_call: .; v_call: TRBV29-1
cdr3_nt: TGTGCCAGCAGCCAAGACTGGAGGGCAGTCTACAATGAGCAGTTCTTC; cdr3_aa: CASSQDWRAVYNEQFF; j_call: TRBJ2-1; clone_size: .; d_call: .; v_call: TRBV4-2
cdr3_nt: TGTGCCAGCAGCTTATGGTGGGGGCGCACAGATACGCAGTATTTT; cdr3_aa: CASSLWWGRTDTQYF; j_call: TRBJ2-3; clone_size: many; d_call: .; v_call: TRBV7-2
cdr3_nt: TGTGCCAGCAGTTGGCAGGGGGCGGACTATGGCTACACCTTC; cdr3_aa: CASSWQGADYGYTF; j_call: TRBJ1-2; clone_size: many; d_call: TRBD1; v_call: TRBV6-5
cdr3_nt: TGTGCCAGCAGTTATCAGGACAGGGGACCTGAGGAGCAGTTCTTC; cdr3_aa: CASSYQDRGPEEQFF; j_call: TRBJ2-1; clone_size: .; d_call: TRBD1; v_call: TRBV6-6
cdr3_nt: TGTGCCAGCAGCTTAGTTGCCGAGGACACCGGGGAGCTGTTTTTT; cdr3_aa: CASSLVAEDTGELFF; j_call: TRBJ2-2; clone_size: .; d_call: .; v_call: TRBV7-9
cdr3_nt: TGTGCCAGCAGCCCCAACCTCTATATCTCTGGAAACACCATATATTTT; cdr3_aa: CASSPNLYISGNTIYF; j_call: TRBJ1-3; clone_size: few; d_call: .; v_call: TRBV7-6